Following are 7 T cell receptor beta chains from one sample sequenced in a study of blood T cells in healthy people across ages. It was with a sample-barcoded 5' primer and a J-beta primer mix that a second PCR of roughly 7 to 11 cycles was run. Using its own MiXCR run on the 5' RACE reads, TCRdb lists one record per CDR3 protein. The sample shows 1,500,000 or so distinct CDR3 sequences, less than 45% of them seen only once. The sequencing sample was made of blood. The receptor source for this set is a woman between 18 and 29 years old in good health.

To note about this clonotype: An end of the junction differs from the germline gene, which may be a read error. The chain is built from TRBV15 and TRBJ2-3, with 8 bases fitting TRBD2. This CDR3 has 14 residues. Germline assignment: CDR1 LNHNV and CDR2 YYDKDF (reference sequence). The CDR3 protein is CTTSGGQDTDTQYF. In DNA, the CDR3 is TGTACCACCAGCGGGGGCCAGGATACAGATACGCAGTATTTT.

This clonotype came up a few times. CDR3 sequence reads: CASRAPGWSGYTF. CDR3 nucleotides: TGTGCCAGCAGGGCACCAGGGTGGAGTGGCTACACCTTC. The chain carries TRBV2 and TRBJ1-2, with D possibly matching TRBD1 (5 bases). The germline gives CDR1 SNHLY, CDR2 FYNNEI. The CDR3 has 13 amino acids. Trimming pared 6 bases from V and 7 bases from J, leaving 15 bases between.

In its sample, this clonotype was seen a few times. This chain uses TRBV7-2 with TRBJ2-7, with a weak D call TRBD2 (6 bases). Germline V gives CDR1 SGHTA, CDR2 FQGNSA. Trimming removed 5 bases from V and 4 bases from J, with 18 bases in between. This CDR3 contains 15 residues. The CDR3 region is CASSGGTAFGYEQYF. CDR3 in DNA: TGTGCCAGCAGCGGGGGGACGGCTTTTGGGTACGAGCAGTACTTC.

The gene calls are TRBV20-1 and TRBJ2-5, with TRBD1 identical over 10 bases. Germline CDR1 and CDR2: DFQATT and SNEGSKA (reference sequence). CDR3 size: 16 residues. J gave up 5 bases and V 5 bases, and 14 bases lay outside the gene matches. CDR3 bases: TGCAGTGCTTCCCTTGACAGGGGGCAATTCGGGGAGACCCAGTACTTC. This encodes CSASLDRGQFGETQYF.

CDR3 coding DNA: TGCGCCAGCAGCAGGGACACCGGTAACTATGGCTACACCTTC. Its protein product is CASSRDTGNYGYTF. V is TRBV5-1 and J is TRBJ1-2, with D possibly TRBD1 on 6 matching bases. Trimming shortened V by 4 bases and J by 1 base, and 11 bases separated the two germline ends. The CDR3 runs to 14 residues. Germline-derived CDR1 and CDR2 are SGHRS and YFSETQ.

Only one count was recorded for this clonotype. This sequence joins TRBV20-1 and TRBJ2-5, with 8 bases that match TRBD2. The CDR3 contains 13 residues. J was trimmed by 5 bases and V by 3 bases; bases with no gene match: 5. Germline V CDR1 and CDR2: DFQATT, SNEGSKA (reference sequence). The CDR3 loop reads CSASLPSGETQYF. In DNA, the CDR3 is TGCAGTGCTAGTTTGCCTAGCGGGGAGACCCAGTACTTC.

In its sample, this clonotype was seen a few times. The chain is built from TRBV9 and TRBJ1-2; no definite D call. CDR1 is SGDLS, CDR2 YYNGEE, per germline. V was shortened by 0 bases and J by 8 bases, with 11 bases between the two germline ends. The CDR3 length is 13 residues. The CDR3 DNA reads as TGTGCCAGCAGCGTAGGGGTAGGATTGGGCTACACCTTC. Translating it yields CASSVGVGLGYTF.